This T cell receptor (beta chain) derives from a study of blood T cell repertoires in COVID-19. Turning to the study itself: COVID-19 samples from acute and convalescent phases originated in the United States, Italy and Spain. T cells, B-cell-depleted T cells, or PBMCs supplied cDNA or gDNA.

In the original analysis: From reference gene primer amplification, estimates of nucleated cell counts were derived. Repertoires were generated with immunoSEQ multiplex PCR, while TCRdb's copy carries only in-frame clones and drops some. Clone size and the V and J calls come from that table; the DNA yielded D and trimming. The sample includes 130,000 or so clones, 80% to 90% of them seen just once. V trimming: 5 bases; J trimming: 7 bases; junction bases outside the gene matches: 5. The CDR3 runs 14 residues. CDR1 and CDR2 (germline): LNHDA, SQIVND (reference sequence). Sequenced material: peripheral blood. The TCR sequence derives from a man between 45 and 60 years old with active or convalescent COVID-19. The V and J genes are TRBV19 and TRBJ2-4; TRBD2 agrees at 10 bases. The CDR3 spells CASSLTSGENIQYF. The CDR3 DNA sequence: TGTGCCAGTAGTCTTACTAGCGGGGAGAACATTCAGTACTTC.